This T cell receptor (beta chain) was retrieved from a study of breast tumors, draining lymph nodes, adjacent tissues. Study outcomes and limitations: Tumor repertoires ranked between lymph nodes and nontumor tissue in diversity, with V and J gene preferences. The lymph node origin of tumor T cells was framed as consistent with a hypothesis, not demonstrated. Tumor and nontumor repertoires were significantly more similar in luminal-like than in basal-like breast cancer.

Samples came from axillary lymph nodes draining the breast cancer. About this clonotype itself: Its antigen is as yet unknown.

This CDR3 contains 15 residues. V was trimmed by 6 bases and J by 2 bases, leaving 14 bases between them. The germline gives CDR1 SNHLY, CDR2 FYNNEI. One entry per CDR3 protein, called by TCRdb with MiXCR from the multiplex PCR reads. This table has about 100,000 distinct CDR3 sequences, 21% appearing once. The sample consisted of axillary lymph node tissue. The chain employs TRBV2 and TRBJ1-5, with D hard to call. This receptor was obtained from a female donor with breast cancer. Some clones in this sample may be carry-over from other donors' samples. The CDR3 sequence: CASRNGRGRNQPQHF. The DNA for the CDR3 is TGTGCCAGCAGGAACGGACGAGGTCGCAATCAGCCCCAGCATTTT.